This TCR beta chain derives from a study of blood T cell repertoires in COVID-19. Study overall: There were acute and convalescent COVID-19 samples, and they came from the United States, Italy and Spain. Nucleic acid was either cDNA or gDNA, and it came from T cells, B-cell-depleted T cells, or PBMCs.

In the authors' methods: By means of reference gene primer amplification, nucleated cell counts were estimated. Profiling relied on immunoSEQ multiplex PCR, and the TCRdb table lists in-frame clones only, not all of them. The V and J calls and clone size are taken from that table; D and trimming were inferred from the DNA. The sample holds around 220,000 clones, less than 90% seen once. This TCR was sampled from a middle-aged man with active or convalescent COVID-19. Sequenced material: peripheral blood.

In DNA form, the CDR3 reads TGCGCCAGCAGCTTGGCTGGACAGGGAGGCTATGGCTACACCTTC. Protein sequence: CASSLAGQGGYGYTF. V is TRBV5-1 and J is TRBJ1-2, with 8 bases lining up with TRBD1. Trimming cost V 0 bases and J 4 bases; bases outside gene matches: 5. This CDR3 spans 15 amino acids. Germline lookup yields CDR1 SGHRS and CDR2 YFSETQ.